This T cell receptor (beta chain) originates from a study of beta chain features in type 1 diabetes. Study context: Healthy donors resembled patients in age, gender and cell yields. Study findings and constraints: Fewer junction insertions and more nucleotide deletions appeared in type 1 diabetes patients. Within each of all four CD4+ subsets, Type 1 diabetes patients had TCRB CDR3s that were moderately but significantly shorter.

All of the isolated RNA was reverse transcribed, so expressed TCRB transcripts were sequenced. Repertoires were generated with immunoSEQ multiplex PCR, while TCRdb's copy carries only in-frame clones and drops some. Here the sample spans more than 95,000 clones, 17% being singletons. For this clone: The antigen is not known.

CDR3 length equals 13 residues. Germline CDR1 and CDR2: SGHRS and YFSETQ. V lost 5 bases and J 6 bases, leaving 12 bases between the germline ends. Stem cell-like memory, regulatory, central memory and naive CD4+ cells were sorted via CD45RO/CCR7/CD25/CD127/CD95/CD27. This clonotype was obtained from a man between 18 and 29 years old with type 1 diabetes. The chain combines TRBV5-1 with TRBJ2-1; no reliable D call. The specimen sequenced was central memory CD4+ T cells from blood. The chain's CDR3 is CASRRDSSNEQFF. In DNA, the CDR3 is TGCGCCAGCAGACGAGACTCATCCAATGAGCAGTTCTTC. The whole variable domain, remainder taken from reference TRBV5-1 and TRBJ2-1, is KAGVTQTPRYLIKTRGQQVTLSCSPISGHRSVSWYQQTPGQGLQFLFEYFSETQRNKGNFPGRFSGRQFSNSRSEMNVSTLELGDSALYLCASRRDSSNEQFFGPGTRLTVL.